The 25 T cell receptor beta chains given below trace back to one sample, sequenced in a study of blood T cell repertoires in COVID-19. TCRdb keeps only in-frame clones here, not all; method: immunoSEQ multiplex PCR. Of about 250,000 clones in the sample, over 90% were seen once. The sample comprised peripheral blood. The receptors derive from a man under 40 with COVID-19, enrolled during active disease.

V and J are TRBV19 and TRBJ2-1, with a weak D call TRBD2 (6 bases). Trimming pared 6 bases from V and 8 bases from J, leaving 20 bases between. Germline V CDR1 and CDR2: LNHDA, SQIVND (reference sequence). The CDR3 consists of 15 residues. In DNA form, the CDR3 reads TGTGCCAGTAGGAAAACTAGCCCCGCAGTAGATGAGCAGTTCTTC. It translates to CASRKTSPAVDEQFF.

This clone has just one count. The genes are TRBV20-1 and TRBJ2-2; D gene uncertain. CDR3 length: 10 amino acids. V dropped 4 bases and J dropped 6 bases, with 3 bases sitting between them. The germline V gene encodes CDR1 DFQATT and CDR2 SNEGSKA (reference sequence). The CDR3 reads CSAIAGELFF. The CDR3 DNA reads TGCAGTGCTATAGCCGGGGAGCTGTTTTTT.

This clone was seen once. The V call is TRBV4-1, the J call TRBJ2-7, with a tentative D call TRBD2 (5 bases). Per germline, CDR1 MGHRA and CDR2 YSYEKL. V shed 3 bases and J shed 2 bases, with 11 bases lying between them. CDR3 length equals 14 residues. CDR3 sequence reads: CASSQTGNPYEQYF. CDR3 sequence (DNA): TGCGCCAGCAGCCAGACCGGGAACCCCTACGAGCAGTACTTC.

This CDR3 reads CASDRDLLNTEAFF. The CDR3 DNA sequence: TGTGCCAGCGACCGGGACTTACTGAACACTGAAGCTTTCTTT. This sequence joins TRBV2 and TRBJ1-1, with D possibly being TRBD1 (5 bases). CDR3 size: 14 residues. Germline V CDR1 and CDR2: SNHLY, FYNNEI. Trimming cost V 8 bases and J 0 bases, with 13 bases left between them.

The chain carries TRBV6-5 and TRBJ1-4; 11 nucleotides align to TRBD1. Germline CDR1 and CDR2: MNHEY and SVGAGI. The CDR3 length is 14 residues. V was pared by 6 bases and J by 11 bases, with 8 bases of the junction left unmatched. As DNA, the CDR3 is TGTGCCAGCAGCCAAGGGACAGGGGGAGAGAAACTGTTTTTT. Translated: CASSQGTGGEKLFF.

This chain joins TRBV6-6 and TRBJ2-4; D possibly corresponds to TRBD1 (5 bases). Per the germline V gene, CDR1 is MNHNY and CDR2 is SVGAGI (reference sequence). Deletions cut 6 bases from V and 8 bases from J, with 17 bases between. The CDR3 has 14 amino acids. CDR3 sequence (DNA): TGTGCCAGCAGCCCCCTAGGGGCCCCCTACATTCAGTACTTC. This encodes CASSPLGAPYIQYF.

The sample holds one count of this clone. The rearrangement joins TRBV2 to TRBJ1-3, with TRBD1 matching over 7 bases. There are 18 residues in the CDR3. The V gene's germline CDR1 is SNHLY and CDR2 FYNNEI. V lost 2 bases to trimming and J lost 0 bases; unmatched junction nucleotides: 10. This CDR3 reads CASSEFTGQHSSGNTIYF. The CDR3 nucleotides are TGTGCCAGCAGTGAATTTACGGGACAGCATAGCTCTGGAAACACCATATATTTT.

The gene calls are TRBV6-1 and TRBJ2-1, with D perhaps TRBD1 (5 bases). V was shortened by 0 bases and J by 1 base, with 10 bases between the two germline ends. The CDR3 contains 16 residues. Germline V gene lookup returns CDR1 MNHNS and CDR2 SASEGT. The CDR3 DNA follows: TGTGCCAGCAGTGAAGCTCGGACATATTCCTACAATGAGCAGTTCTTC. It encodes CASSEARTYSYNEQFF.

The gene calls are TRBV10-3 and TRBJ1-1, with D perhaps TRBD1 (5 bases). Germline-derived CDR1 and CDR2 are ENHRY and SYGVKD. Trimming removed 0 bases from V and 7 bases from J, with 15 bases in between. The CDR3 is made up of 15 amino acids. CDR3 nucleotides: TGTGCCATCAGTGAGTCTTACAGGCGGACCGTTGAAGCTTTCTTT. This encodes CAISESYRRTVEAFF.

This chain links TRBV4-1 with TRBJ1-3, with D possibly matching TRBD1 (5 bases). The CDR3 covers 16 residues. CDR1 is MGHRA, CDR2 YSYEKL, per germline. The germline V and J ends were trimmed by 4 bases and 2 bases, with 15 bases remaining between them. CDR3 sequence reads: CASSLGPRVPGNTIYF. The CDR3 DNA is TGCGCCAGCAGCCTGGGCCCCAGGGTCCCTGGAAACACCATATATTTT.

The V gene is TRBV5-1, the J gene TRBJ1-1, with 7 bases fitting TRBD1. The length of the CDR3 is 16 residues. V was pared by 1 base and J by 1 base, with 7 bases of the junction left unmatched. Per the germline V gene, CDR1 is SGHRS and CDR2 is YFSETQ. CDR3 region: CASSLTYRGKNTEAFF. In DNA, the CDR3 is TGCGCCAGCAGCTTGACCTACAGGGGAAAGAACACTGAAGCTTTCTTT.

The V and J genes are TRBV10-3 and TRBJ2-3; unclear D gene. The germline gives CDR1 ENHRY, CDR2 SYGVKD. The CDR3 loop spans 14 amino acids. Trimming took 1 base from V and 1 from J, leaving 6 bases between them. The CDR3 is CAISEFQGTDTQYF. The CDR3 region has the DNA TGTGCCATCAGTGAGTTTCAGGGCACAGATACGCAGTATTTT.

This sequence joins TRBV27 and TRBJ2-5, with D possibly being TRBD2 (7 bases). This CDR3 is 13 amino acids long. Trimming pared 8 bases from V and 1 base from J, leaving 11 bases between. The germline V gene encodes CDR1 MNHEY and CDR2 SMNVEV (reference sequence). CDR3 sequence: CASGGAGQETQYF. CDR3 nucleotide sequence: TGTGCCAGCGGGGGGGCGGGCCAAGAGACCCAGTACTTC.

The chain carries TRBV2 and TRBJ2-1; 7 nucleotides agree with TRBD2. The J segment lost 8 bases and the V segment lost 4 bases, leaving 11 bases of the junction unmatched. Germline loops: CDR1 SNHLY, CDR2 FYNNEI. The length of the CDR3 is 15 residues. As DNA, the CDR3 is TGTGCCAGCAGTGTATCGGGGGGAGGTGGGCATGAGCAGTTCTTC. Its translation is CASSVSGGGGHEQFF.

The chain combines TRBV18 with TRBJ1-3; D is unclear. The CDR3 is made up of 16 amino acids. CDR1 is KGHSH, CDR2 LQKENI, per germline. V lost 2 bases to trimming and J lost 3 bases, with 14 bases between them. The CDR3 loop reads CASSPGGDSGGNTIYF. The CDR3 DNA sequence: TGTGCCAGCTCACCAGGCGGGGATTCCGGTGGAAACACCATATATTTT.

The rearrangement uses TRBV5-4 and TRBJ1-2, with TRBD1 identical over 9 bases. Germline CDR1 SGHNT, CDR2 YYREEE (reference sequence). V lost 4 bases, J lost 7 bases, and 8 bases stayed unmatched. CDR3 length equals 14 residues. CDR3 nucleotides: TGTGCCAGCAGCCCTCCGGGACAGGGCTTTGGCTACACCTTC. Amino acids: CASSPPGQGFGYTF. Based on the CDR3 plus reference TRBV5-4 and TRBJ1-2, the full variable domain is ETGVTQSPTHLIKTRGQQVTLRCSSQSGHNTVSWYQQALGQGPQFIFQYYREEENGRGNFPPRFSGLQFPNYSSELNVNALELDDSALYLCASSPPGQGFGYTFGSGTRLTVV.

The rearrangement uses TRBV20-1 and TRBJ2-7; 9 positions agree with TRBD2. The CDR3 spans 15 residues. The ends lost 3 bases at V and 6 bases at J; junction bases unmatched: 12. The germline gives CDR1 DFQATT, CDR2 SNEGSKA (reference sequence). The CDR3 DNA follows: TGCAGTGCTAGTCTCGGGGCGGGGGGGCGTCGCGAGCAGTACTTC. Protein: CSASLGAGGRREQYF.

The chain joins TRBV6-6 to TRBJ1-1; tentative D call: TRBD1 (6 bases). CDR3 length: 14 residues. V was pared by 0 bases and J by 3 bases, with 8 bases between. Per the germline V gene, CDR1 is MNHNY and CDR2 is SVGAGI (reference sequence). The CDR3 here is CASSYSAGDTEAFF. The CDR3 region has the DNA TGTGCCAGCAGTTACTCGGCAGGGGACACTGAAGCTTTCTTT.

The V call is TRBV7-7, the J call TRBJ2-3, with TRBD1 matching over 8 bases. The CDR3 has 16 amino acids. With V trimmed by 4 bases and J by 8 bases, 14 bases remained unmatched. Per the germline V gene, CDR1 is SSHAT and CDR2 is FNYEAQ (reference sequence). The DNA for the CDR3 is TGTGCCAGCAGCTCCGGACAGGGCGGACGGGGCGCTACGCAGTATTTT. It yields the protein CASSSGQGGRGATQYF.

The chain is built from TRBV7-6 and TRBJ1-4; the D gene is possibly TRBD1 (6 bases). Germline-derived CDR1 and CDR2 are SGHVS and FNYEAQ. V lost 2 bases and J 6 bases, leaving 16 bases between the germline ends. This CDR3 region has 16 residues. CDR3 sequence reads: CASSLLRGGRDEKLFF. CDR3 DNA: TGTGCCAGCAGCTTATTGAGGGGGGGTCGAGATGAAAAACTGTTTTTT.

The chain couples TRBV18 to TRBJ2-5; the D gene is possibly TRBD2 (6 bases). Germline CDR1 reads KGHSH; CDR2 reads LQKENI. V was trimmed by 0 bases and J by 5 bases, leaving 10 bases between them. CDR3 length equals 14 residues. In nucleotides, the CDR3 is TGTGCCAGCTCACCACCGGGGGGATCTGAGACCCAGTACTTC. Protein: CASSPPGGSETQYF.

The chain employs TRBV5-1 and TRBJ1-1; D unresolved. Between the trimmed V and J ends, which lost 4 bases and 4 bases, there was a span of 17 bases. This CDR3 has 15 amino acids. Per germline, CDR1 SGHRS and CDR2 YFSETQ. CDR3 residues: CASSSPSGESTEAFF. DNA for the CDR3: TGCGCCAGCAGCAGCCCCAGTGGGGAGAGCACTGAAGCTTTCTTT.

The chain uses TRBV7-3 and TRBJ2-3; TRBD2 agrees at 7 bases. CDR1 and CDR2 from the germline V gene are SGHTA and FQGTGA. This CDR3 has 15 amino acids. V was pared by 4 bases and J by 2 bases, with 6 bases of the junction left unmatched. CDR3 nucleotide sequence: TGTGCCAGCAGCTCCGGACTAGACGTCACAGATACGCAGTATTTT. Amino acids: CASSSGLDVTDTQYF.

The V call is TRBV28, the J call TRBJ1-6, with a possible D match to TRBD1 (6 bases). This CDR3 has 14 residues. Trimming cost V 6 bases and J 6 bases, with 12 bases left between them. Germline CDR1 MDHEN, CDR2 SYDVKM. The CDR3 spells CASSRRQANSPLHF. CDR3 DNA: TGTGCCAGCAGCAGGCGACAGGCTAATTCACCCCTCCACTTT.

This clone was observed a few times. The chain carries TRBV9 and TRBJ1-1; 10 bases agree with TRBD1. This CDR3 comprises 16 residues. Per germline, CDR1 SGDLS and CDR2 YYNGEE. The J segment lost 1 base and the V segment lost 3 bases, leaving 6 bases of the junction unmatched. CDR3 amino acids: CASSAWTGGPNTEAFF. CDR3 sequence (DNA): TGTGCCAGCAGCGCTTGGACAGGGGGACCGAACACTGAAGCTTTCTTT.